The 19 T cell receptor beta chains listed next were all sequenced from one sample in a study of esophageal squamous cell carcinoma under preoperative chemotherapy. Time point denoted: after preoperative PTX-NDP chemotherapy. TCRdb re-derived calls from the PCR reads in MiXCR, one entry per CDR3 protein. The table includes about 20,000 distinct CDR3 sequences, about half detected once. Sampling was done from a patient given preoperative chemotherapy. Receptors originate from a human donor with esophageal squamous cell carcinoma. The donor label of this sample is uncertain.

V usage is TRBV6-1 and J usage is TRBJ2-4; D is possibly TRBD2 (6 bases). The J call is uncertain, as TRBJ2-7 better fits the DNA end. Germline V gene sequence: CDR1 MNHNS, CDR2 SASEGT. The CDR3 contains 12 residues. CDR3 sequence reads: CASSPRGYEQYF. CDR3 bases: TGTGCCAGCAGCCCTCGGGGGTACGAGCAGTACTTC.

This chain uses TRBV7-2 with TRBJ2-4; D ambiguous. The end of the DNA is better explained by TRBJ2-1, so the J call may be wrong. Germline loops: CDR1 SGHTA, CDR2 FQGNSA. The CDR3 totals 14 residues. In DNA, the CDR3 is TGTGCCAGCAGCTTATTCACAGCGATAAATGAGCAGTTCTTC. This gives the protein CASSLFTAINEQFF.

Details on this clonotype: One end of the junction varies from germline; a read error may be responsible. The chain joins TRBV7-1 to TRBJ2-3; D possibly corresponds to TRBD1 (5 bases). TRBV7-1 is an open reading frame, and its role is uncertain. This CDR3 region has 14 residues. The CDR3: CAGRVGRATDTQYF. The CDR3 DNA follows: TGTGCGGGCCGCGTCGGCAGGGCCACAGATACCCAGTACTTT.

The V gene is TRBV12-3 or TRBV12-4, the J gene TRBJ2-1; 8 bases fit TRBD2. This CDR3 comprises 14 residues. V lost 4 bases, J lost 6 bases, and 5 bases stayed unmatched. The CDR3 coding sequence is TGTGCCAGCAGTTCCCCCGGACTAGCCAATGAGCAGTTCTTC. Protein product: CASSSPGLANEQFF.

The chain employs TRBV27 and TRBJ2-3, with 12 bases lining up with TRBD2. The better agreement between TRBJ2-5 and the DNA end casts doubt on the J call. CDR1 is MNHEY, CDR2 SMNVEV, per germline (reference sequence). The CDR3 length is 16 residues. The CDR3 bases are TGTGCCAGCAGCCCCCCACTAGCGGGAGGCGGGGAGACCCAGTACTTC. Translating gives CASSPPLAGGGETQYF.

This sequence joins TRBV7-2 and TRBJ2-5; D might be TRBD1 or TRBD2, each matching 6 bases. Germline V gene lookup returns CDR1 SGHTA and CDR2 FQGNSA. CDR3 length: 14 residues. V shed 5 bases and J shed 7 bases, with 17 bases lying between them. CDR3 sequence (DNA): TGTGCCAGCAGCCCGGGGGCCCGCGCTTGGACCCAGTACTTC. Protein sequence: CASSPGARAWTQYF. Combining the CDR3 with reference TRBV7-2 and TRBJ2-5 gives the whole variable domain GAGVSQSPSNKVTEKGKDVELRCDPISGHTALYWYRQSLGQGLEFLIYFQGNSAPDKSGLPSDRFSAERTGGSVSTLTIQRTQQEDSAVYLCASSPGARAWTQYFGPGTRLLVL.

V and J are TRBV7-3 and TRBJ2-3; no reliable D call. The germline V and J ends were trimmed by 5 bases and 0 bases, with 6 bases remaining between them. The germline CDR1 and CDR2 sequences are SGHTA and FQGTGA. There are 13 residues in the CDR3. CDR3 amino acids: CASSGYSTDTQYF. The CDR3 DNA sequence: TGTGCCAGCAGCGGTTATAGCACAGATACGCAGTATTTT.

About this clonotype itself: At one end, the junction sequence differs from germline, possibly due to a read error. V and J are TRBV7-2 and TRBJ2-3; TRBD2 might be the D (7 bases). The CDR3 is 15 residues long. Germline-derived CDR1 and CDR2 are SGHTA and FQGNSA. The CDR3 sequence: CARGLGGGVTDTQYF. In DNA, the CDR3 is TGTGCCAGGGGGTTAGGGGGGGGGGTCACAGATACGCAGTATTTC.

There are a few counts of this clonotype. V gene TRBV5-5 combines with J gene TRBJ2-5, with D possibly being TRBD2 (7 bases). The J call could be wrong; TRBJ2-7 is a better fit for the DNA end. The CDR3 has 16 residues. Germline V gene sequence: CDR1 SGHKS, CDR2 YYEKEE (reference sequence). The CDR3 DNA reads TGTGCCAGCAGCACTCGCGGGGGCGCGGGGTCCTACGAGCAGTACTTC. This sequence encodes CASSTRGGAGSYEQYF.

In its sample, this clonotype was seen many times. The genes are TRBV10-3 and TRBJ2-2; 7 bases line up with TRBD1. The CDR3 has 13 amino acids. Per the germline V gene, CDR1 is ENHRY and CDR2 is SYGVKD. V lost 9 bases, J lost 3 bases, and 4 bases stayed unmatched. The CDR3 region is CAIQGDDTGELFF. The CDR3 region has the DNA TGTGCCATTCAGGGGGATGACACCGGGGAGCTGTTTTTT.

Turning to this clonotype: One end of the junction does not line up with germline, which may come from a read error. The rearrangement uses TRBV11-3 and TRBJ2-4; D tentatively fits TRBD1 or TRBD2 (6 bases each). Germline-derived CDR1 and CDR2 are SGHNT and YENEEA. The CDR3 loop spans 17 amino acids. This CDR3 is CASSRAAGTGAKDMQYF. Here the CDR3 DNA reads TGTGCCAGCAGCCGCGCCGCGGGGACGGGGGCCAAAGATATGCAGTACTTT.

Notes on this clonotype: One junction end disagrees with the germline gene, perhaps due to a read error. In DNA, the CDR3 is TGTGCCAGCAGCGCACGACAGGGGGGGAGCAAAGAGACCCAGTACTTT. Protein: CASSARQGGSKETQYF. V gene TRBV7-2 combines with J gene TRBJ2-5; 9 nucleotides agree with TRBD1. CDR3 length: 16 residues. CDR1 is SGHTA, CDR2 FQGNSA, per germline.

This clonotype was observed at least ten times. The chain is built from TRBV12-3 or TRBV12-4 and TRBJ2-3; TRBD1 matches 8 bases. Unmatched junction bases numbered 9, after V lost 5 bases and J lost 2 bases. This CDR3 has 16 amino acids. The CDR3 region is CASSDLDRGFTDTQYF. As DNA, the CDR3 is TGTGCCAGCAGTGACCTCGACAGGGGATTCACAGATACGCAGTATTTT.

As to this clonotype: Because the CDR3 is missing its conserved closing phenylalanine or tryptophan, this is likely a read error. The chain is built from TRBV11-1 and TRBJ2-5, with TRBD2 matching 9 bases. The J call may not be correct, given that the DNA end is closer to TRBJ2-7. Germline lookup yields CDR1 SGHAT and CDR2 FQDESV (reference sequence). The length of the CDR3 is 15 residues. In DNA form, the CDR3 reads TGTGCCAGCAGCTTTGCGGCGGGGGGGGCCTACGAGCAGTACTCC. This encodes CASSFAAGGAYEQYS.

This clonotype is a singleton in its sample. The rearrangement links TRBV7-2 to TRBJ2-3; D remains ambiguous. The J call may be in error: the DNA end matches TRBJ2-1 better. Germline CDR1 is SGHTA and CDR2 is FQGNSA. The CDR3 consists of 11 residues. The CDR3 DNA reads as TGTGCCAGCAGCTTTGGGTCCGAGCAGTTCTTC. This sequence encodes CASSFGSEQFF.

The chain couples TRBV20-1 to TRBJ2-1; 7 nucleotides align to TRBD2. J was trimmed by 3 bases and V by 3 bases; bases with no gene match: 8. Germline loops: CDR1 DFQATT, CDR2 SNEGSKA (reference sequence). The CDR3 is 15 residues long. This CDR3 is CSASGPGLYYNEQFF. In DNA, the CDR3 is TGCAGTGCTAGTGGACCGGGACTATACTACAATGAGCAGTTCTTC.

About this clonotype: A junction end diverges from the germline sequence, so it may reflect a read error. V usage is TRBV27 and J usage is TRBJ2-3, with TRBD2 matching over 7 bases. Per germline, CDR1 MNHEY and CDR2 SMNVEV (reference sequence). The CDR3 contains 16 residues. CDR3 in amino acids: CASSFWGGGESNTQYF. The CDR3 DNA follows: TGTGCCAGCAGTTTCTGGGGGGGGGGAGAGTCAAATACGCAGTACTTT.

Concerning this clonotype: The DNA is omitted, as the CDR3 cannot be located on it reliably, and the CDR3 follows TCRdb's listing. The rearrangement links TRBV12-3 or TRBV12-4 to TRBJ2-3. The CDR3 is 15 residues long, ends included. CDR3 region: CASSPQAWGTGTLYF.

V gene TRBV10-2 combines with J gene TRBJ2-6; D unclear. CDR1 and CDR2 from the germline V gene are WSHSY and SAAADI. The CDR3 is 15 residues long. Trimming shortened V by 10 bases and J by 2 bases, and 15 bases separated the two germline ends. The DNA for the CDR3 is TGCGCCACAAACGCCGGAACTGCTGGGGCCAACGTCCTGACTTTC. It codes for CATNAGTAGANVLTF.